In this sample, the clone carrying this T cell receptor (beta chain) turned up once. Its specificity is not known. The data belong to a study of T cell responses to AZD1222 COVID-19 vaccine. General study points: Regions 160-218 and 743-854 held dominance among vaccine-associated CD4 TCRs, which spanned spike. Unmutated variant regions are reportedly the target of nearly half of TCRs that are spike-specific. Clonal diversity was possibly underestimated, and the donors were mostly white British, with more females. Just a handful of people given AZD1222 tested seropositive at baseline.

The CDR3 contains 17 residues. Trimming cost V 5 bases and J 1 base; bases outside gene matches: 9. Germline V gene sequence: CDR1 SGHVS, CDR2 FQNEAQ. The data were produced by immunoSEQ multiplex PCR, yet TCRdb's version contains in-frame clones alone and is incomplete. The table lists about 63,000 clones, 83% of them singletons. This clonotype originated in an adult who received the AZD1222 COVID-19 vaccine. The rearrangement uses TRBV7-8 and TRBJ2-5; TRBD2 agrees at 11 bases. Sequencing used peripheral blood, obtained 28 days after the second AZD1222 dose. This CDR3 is CASSPNLAGGPQETQYF. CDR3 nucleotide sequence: TGTGCCAGCAGCCCAAATTTAGCGGGGGGGCCCCAAGAGACCCAGTACTTC.